The following is a TCR beta chain sequence with its context. Its antigen remains unknown. Trimming cost V 7 bases and J 5 bases; bases outside gene matches: 7. This CDR3 has 12 residues. Germline CDR1 reads SQVTM; CDR2 reads ANQGSEA. This entry comes from a study of cytomegalovirus exposure and HLA in healthy donors. Findings and limits, study-wide: The productive fraction for most TCR beta V segments was about 90% or about 30% in an earlier analysis. Cytomegalovirus-associated status was assigned to approximately 160 TCR beta chains. The study dropped some indistinguishable V segments, TRBV6-2 and TRBV6-3 among them. Available immune exposure information was restricted to CMV serostatus only.

60 Vbeta and 13 Jbeta primers were used in PCR. Measured with immunoSEQ multiplex PCR; TCRdb has only the in-frame clones, and not every one. The table includes about 120,000 clones, about two thirds detected once. This receptor was taken from a middle-aged woman in good health and CMV-seropositive. The sequenced sample consisted of PBMCs. The chain uses TRBV29-1 and TRBJ1-1, with 7 bases aligning to TRBD1. The CDR3 DNA follows: TGCAGCGGAGACAGGGATCTAACTGAAGCTTTCTTT. It encodes CSGDRDLTEAFF. The variable domain in full, with the rest retrieved from reference TRBV29-1 and TRBJ1-1, is SAVISQKPSRDICQRGTSLTIQCQVDSQVTMMFWYRQQPGQSLTLIATANQGSEATYESGFVIDKFPISRPNLTFSTLTVSNMSPEDSSIYLCSGDRDLTEAFFGQGTRLTVV.